The clone carrying this TCR beta chain has just one count. Other DNA sequences within the sample encode an identical CDR3. TCRdb's copy holds only in-frame clones and misses some; the assay was immunoSEQ multiplex PCR. The sample records about 2.3 million clones, just under 95% being singletons. The entry originates in a study of shared clonotypes between healthy human individuals. The V end was cut by 1 base, the J end by 4 bases, with 5 bases between. The germline V gene has CDR1 MNHNS and CDR2 SASEGT. The CDR3 contains 12 residues. The origin of this receptor is a man between 18 and 29 years old in good health. Some clones in this sample may be carry-over from other donors' samples. V usage is TRBV6-1 and J usage is TRBJ2-7, with D unresolved. Material for sequencing was naive CD4+ T cells from PBMCs. The subset: CD45RA+ positively selected. The CDR3, as DNA: TGTGCCAGCAGTGAAGGGGGTTACGAGCAGTACTTC. Residues: CASSEGGYEQYF.